This is a list of T cell receptor beta chains from one sample in a study of shared clonotypes between healthy human individuals. Repertoires were generated with immunoSEQ multiplex PCR, while TCRdb's copy carries only in-frame clones and drops some. Altogether under 2,000,000 clones are present, over 85% being singletons, with the ten largest covering approximately 1.2%. The sample was naive CD8+ T cells sorted from blood. Receptors originate from a man between 18 and 35 years old in good health. Both conserved end residues are part of each CDR3. The order of the fields is clone size, D gene, J gene, V gene, CDR3 protein, CDR3 DNA. A D gene is named only where the DNA matches it firmly. Size tells how often a clone was seen (once, few, many) or the class of an expanded clone, and some rows leave it out.

clone_size: NA; d_call: TRBD1; j_call: TRBJ2-7; v_call: TRBV11-3; cdr3_aa: CASSQGTAGEQYF; cdr3_nt: TGTGCCAGCAGCCAGGGGACAGCCGGCGAGCAGTACTTC
clone_size: NA; d_call: NA; j_call: TRBJ2-7; v_call: TRBV11-2; cdr3_aa: CASSIGLGYEQYF; cdr3_nt: TGTGCCAGCAGCATCGGACTGGGCTACGAGCAGTACTTC
clone_size: NA; d_call: TRBD1; j_call: TRBJ1-5; v_call: TRBV6-1; cdr3_aa: CASSPGGAGQPQHF; cdr3_nt: TGTGCCAGCAGTCCAGGGGGCGCGGGACAGCCCCAGCATTTT
clone_size: NA; d_call: NA; j_call: TRBJ2-7; v_call: TRBV7-9; cdr3_aa: CASSPPFGYEQYF; cdr3_nt: TGTGCCAGCAGCCCCCCGTTCGGGTACGAGCAGTACTTC
clone_size: NA; d_call: NA; j_call: TRBJ2-7; v_call: TRBV13; cdr3_aa: CASSLQGPDEQYF; cdr3_nt: TGTGCCAGCAGCTTACAGGGACCCGACGAGCAGTACTTC
clone_size: NA; d_call: TRBD1; j_call: TRBJ2-7; v_call: TRBV29-1; cdr3_aa: CSALGQGGYEQYF; cdr3_nt: TGCAGCGCCTTGGGACAGGGGGGCTACGAGCAGTACTTC
clone_size: NA; d_call: TRBD1; j_call: TRBJ2-7; v_call: TRBV30; cdr3_aa: CAWSPPTGDNEQYF; cdr3_nt: TGTGCCTGGAGTCCGCCCACAGGGGACAACGAGCAGTACTTC
clone_size: NA; d_call: NA; j_call: TRBJ1-1; v_call: TRBV4-3; cdr3_aa: CASSQTQNTEAFF; cdr3_nt: TGCGCCAGCAGCCAAACACAGAACACTGAAGCTTTCTTT
clone_size: NA; d_call: NA; j_call: TRBJ2-5; v_call: TRBV7-8; cdr3_aa: CASSYTDPQETQYF; cdr3_nt: TGTGCCAGCAGTTATACAGACCCCCAAGAGACCCAGTACTTC
clone_size: NA; d_call: TRBD2; j_call: TRBJ2-5; v_call: TRBV23-1; cdr3_aa: CASSQSSGIETQYF; cdr3_nt: TGCGCCAGCAGTCAATCAAGCGGGATAGAGACCCAGTACTTC
clone_size: NA; d_call: TRBD2; j_call: TRBJ2-7; v_call: TRBV7-8; cdr3_aa: CASSLEAGDSYEQYF; cdr3_nt: TGTGCCAGCAGCTTAGAAGCGGGGGACTCCTACGAGCAGTACTTC
clone_size: once; d_call: TRBD2; j_call: TRBJ2-7; v_call: TRBV7-2; cdr3_aa: CASSSYSGSSYEQYF; cdr3_nt: TGTGCCAGCAGCTCTTATAGCGGGAGCTCCTACGAGCAGTACTTC
clone_size: NA; d_call: TRBD2; j_call: TRBJ2-3; v_call: TRBV5-5; cdr3_aa: CASSPILAGVTDTQYF; cdr3_nt: TGTGCCAGCAGCCCTATACTAGCGGGGGTCACAGATACGCAGTATTTT
clone_size: NA; d_call: NA; j_call: TRBJ1-1; v_call: TRBV5-6; cdr3_aa: CASSWGTGRTEAFF; cdr3_nt: TGTGCCAGCAGCTGGGGTACGGGGAGGACTGAAGCTTTCTTT
clone_size: NA; d_call: NA; j_call: TRBJ2-3; v_call: TRBV6-6; cdr3_aa: CASSLGTDTQYF; cdr3_nt: TGTGCCAGCAGTCTCGGGACAGATACGCAGTATTTT
clone_size: NA; d_call: NA; j_call: TRBJ2-3; v_call: TRBV9; cdr3_aa: CASSPSPRQSTDTQYF; cdr3_nt: TGTGCCAGCAGCCCCTCTCCGCGGCAGAGCACAGATACGCAGTATTTT
clone_size: NA; d_call: NA; j_call: TRBJ2-7; v_call: TRBV27; cdr3_aa: CASSFLAGQGASEQYF; cdr3_nt: TGTGCCAGCAGTTTCTTAGCGGGTCAGGGGGCTTCCGAGCAGTACTTC
clone_size: NA; d_call: NA; j_call: TRBJ1-2; v_call: TRBV13; cdr3_aa: CASSPNPRAAVYGYTF; cdr3_nt: TGTGCCAGCAGCCCAAACCCCCGGGCCGCCGTCTATGGCTACACCTTC
clone_size: NA; d_call: NA; j_call: TRBJ2-5; v_call: TRBV6-1; cdr3_aa: CASSEFLETQYF; cdr3_nt: TGTGCCAGCAGTGAATTTTTAGAGACCCAGTACTTC
clone_size: NA; d_call: NA; j_call: TRBJ2-2; v_call: TRBV7-6; cdr3_aa: CASSRRTENTGELFF; cdr3_nt: TGTGCCAGCAGCCGCCGGACAGAGAACACCGGGGAGCTGTTTTTT
clone_size: NA; d_call: NA; j_call: TRBJ2-5; v_call: TRBV6-5; cdr3_aa: CASSYLANDQETQYF; cdr3_nt: TGTGCCAGCAGTTACCTTGCGAATGATCAAGAGACCCAGTACTTC
clone_size: NA; d_call: TRBD1; j_call: TRBJ2-1; v_call: TRBV7-9; cdr3_aa: CASLQGGDYEQFF; cdr3_nt: TGTGCCAGCTTACAGGGGGGAGACTATGAGCAGTTCTTC
clone_size: NA; d_call: TRBD1; j_call: TRBJ2-7; v_call: TRBV4-1; cdr3_aa: CASSQAGTDYEQYF; cdr3_nt: TGCGCCAGCAGCCAAGCAGGGACAGACTACGAGCAGTACTTC
clone_size: NA; d_call: NA; j_call: TRBJ2-3; v_call: TRBV11-2; cdr3_aa: CASSRSDTQYF; cdr3_nt: TGTGCCAGCAGCCGCAGTGATACGCAGTATTTT
clone_size: once; d_call: TRBD1; j_call: TRBJ2-6; v_call: TRBV27; cdr3_aa: CASRLQGAQGANVLTF; cdr3_nt: TGTGCCAGCAGATTACAGGGGGCGCAGGGGGCCAACGTCCTGACTTTC
clone_size: NA; d_call: NA; j_call: TRBJ1-2; v_call: TRBV6-5; cdr3_aa: CASSFSTGYGYTF; cdr3_nt: TGTGCCAGCAGTTTTTCAACAGGGTATGGCTACACCTTC
clone_size: NA; d_call: TRBD1; j_call: TRBJ1-5; v_call: TRBV6-1; cdr3_aa: CASSPDRGNQPQHF; cdr3_nt: TGTGCCAGCAGCCCTGACAGGGGAAATCAGCCCCAGCATTTT
clone_size: NA; d_call: NA; j_call: TRBJ2-3; v_call: TRBV5-5; cdr3_aa: CASSFGVSSTDTQYF; cdr3_nt: TGTGCCAGCAGCTTTGGCGTTTCTAGCACAGATACGCAGTATTTT
clone_size: NA; d_call: TRBD2; j_call: TRBJ2-1; v_call: TRBV9; cdr3_aa: CASSVDAGDVLDEQFF; cdr3_nt: TGTGCCAGCAGCGTGGACGCGGGGGACGTACTTGATGAGCAGTTCTTC
clone_size: NA; d_call: NA; j_call: TRBJ2-5; v_call: TRBV11-2; cdr3_aa: CASSLVPQGRGQETQYF; cdr3_nt: TGTGCCAGCAGCTTAGTACCTCAGGGGAGGGGTCAAGAGACCCAGTACTTC
clone_size: once; d_call: NA; j_call: TRBJ1-2; v_call: TRBV9; cdr3_aa: CASSVGSGPYNYGYTF; cdr3_nt: TGTGCCAGCAGCGTTGGCTCGGGACCATATAACTATGGCTACACCTTC
clone_size: NA; d_call: NA; j_call: TRBJ2-5; v_call: TRBV6-6; cdr3_aa: CASIGLQETQYF; cdr3_nt: TGTGCCAGCATCGGTCTTCAAGAGACCCAGTACTTC
clone_size: NA; d_call: NA; j_call: TRBJ2-2; v_call: TRBV28; cdr3_aa: CASIPTPTNTGELFF; cdr3_nt: TGTGCCAGCATACCGACCCCTACGAACACCGGGGAGCTGTTTTTT
clone_size: NA; d_call: NA; j_call: TRBJ2-7; v_call: TRBV7-8; cdr3_aa: CASSLATEGVRYEQYF; cdr3_nt: TGTGCCAGCAGCTTAGCGACGGAGGGAGTCAGGTACGAGCAGTACTTC
clone_size: NA; d_call: NA; j_call: TRBJ2-5; v_call: TRBV28; cdr3_aa: CASSFGQGLNETQYF; cdr3_nt: TGTGCCAGCAGTTTTGGGCAGGGGTTGAATGAGACCCAGTACTTC
clone_size: NA; d_call: NA; j_call: TRBJ2-3; v_call: TRBV6-1; cdr3_aa: CATPGYPTDTQYF; cdr3_nt: TGTGCCACACCGGGGTACCCCACAGATACGCAGTATTTT
clone_size: NA; d_call: TRBD2; j_call: TRBJ2-1; v_call: TRBV10-3; cdr3_aa: CAISESTSYEQFF; cdr3_nt: TGTGCCATCAGTGAGTCGACTAGCTATGAGCAGTTCTTC
clone_size: NA; d_call: NA; j_call: TRBJ2-3; v_call: TRBV7-9; cdr3_aa: CASSSAQGGLTDTQYF; cdr3_nt: TGTGCCAGCAGCTCCGCCCAGGGGGGTCTTACAGATACGCAGTATTTT
clone_size: NA; d_call: NA; j_call: TRBJ1-1; v_call: TRBV6-5; cdr3_aa: CASSRFLVPTEAFF; cdr3_nt: TGTGCCAGCAGTCGTTTTTTGGTCCCCACTGAAGCTTTCTTT
clone_size: NA; d_call: TRBD2; j_call: TRBJ2-3; v_call: TRBV28; cdr3_aa: CASSQQRTSGQRDTQYF; cdr3_nt: TGTGCCAGCAGCCAGCAAAGGACTAGCGGGCAAAGAGATACGCAGTATTTT
clone_size: NA; d_call: NA; j_call: TRBJ1-1; v_call: TRBV9; cdr3_aa: CASSPTDLYTDEAFF; cdr3_nt: TGTGCCAGCAGCCCGACGGACCTTTACACTGATGAAGCTTTCTTT
clone_size: NA; d_call: NA; j_call: TRBJ2-7; v_call: TRBV2; cdr3_aa: CASNYAEPNF; cdr3_nt: TGTGCCAGCAACTACGCGGAGCCCAACTTC
clone_size: NA; d_call: NA; j_call: TRBJ2-5; v_call: TRBV6-5; cdr3_aa: CASRTLREETQYF; cdr3_nt: TGTGCCAGCAGAACCTTGCGGGAAGAGACCCAGTACTTC
clone_size: NA; d_call: NA; j_call: TRBJ2-7; v_call: TRBV19; cdr3_aa: CASSVSLAFSYEQYF; cdr3_nt: TGTGCCAGTAGTGTATCACTAGCCTTCTCCTACGAGCAGTACTTC
clone_size: NA; d_call: NA; j_call: TRBJ2-2; v_call: TRBV6-6; cdr3_aa: CASDRPPTGELFF; cdr3_nt: TGTGCCAGCGACAGACCTCCCACCGGGGAGCTGTTTTTT
clone_size: NA; d_call: NA; j_call: TRBJ2-1; v_call: TRBV4-1; cdr3_aa: CASSQTSPLYEQFF; cdr3_nt: TGCGCCAGCAGCCAGACCTCGCCTCTCTATGAGCAGTTCTTC
clone_size: NA; d_call: NA; j_call: TRBJ2-7; v_call: TRBV30; cdr3_aa: CAWSVTAYEQYF; cdr3_nt: TGTGCCTGGAGTGTAACGGCTTACGAGCAGTACTTC
clone_size: NA; d_call: TRBD1; j_call: TRBJ2-7; v_call: TRBV5-4; cdr3_aa: CASSSWDRGDYEQYF; cdr3_nt: TGTGCCAGCAGCTCATGGGACAGGGGGGACTACGAGCAGTACTTC
clone_size: NA; d_call: TRBD1; j_call: TRBJ2-1; v_call: TRBV7-9; cdr3_aa: CASSPTGVNEQFF; cdr3_nt: TGTGCCAGCAGCCCGACAGGGGTGAATGAGCAGTTCTTC